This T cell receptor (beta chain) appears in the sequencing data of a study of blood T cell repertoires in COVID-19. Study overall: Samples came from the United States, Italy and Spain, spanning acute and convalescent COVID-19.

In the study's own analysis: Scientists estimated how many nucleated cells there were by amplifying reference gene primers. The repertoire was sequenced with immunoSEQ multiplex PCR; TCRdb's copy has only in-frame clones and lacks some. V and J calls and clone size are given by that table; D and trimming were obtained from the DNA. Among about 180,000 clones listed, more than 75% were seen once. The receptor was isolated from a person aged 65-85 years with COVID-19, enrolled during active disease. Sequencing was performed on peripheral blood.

In nucleotides, the CDR3 is TGTGCCAGCAGTTTGACAGGGCAGGGAGGTCAAGATACGCAGTATTTT. This encodes CASSLTGQGGQDTQYF. V gene TRBV28 combines with J gene TRBJ2-3; the D gene is possibly TRBD1 (7 bases). V was trimmed by 3 bases and J by 5 bases, leaving 18 bases between them. This CDR3 contains 16 residues. Germline CDR1 reads MDHEN; CDR2 reads SYDVKM.